This T cell receptor beta chain was sequenced during a study of blood T cell repertoires in COVID-19. Across the whole study: Sources were T cells, B-cell-depleted T cells, or PBMCs; the material itself was cDNA or gDNA.

The age range of participants was about 18 to 89 years, with residence in more than 20 US areas. Participants' reported clinical history set cohort assignment. Germline V gene data show CDR1 as WNHNN and CDR2 as SYGVQD (reference sequence). V was pared by 1 base and J by 5 bases, with 11 bases between. The CDR3 consists of 15 residues. Libraries were prepared by immunoSEQ multiplex PCR; TCRdb keeps only in-frame clonotypes and omits some of them. The sample holds 250,000 to 300,000 clones, around 81% seen once. The origin of this receptor is a man aged 50-59 years who had recovered from COVID-19. Sequenced: PBMCs or T cells enriched from blood (not recorded which). V is TRBV10-1 and J is TRBJ2-2; TRBD1 might be the D (6 bases). The CDR3 sequence: CASSEFGRGTGELFF. CDR3 DNA sequence: TGCGCCAGCAGTGAGTTTGGCAGGGGTACCGGGGAGCTGTTTTTT.